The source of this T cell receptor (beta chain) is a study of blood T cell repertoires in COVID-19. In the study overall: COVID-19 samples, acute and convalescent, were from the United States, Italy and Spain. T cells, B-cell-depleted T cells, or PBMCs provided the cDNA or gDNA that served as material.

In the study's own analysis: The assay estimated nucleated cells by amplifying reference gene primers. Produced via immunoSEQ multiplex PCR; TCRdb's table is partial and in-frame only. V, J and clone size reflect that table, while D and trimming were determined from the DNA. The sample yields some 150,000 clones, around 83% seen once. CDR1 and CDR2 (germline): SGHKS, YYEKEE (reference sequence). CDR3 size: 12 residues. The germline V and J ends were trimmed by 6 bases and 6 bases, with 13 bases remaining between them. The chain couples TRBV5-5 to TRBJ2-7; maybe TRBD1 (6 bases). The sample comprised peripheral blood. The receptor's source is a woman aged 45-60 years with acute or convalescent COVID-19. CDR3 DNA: TGTGCCAGCACTTACATAGGGGGCGAGCAGTACTTC. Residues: CASTYIGGEQYF. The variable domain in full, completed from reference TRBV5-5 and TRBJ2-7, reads DAGVTQSPTHLIKTRGQQVTLRCSPISGHKSVSWYQQVLGQGPQFIFQYYEKEERGRGNFPDRFSARQFPNYSSELNVNALLLGDSALYLCASTYIGGEQYFGPGTRLTVT.